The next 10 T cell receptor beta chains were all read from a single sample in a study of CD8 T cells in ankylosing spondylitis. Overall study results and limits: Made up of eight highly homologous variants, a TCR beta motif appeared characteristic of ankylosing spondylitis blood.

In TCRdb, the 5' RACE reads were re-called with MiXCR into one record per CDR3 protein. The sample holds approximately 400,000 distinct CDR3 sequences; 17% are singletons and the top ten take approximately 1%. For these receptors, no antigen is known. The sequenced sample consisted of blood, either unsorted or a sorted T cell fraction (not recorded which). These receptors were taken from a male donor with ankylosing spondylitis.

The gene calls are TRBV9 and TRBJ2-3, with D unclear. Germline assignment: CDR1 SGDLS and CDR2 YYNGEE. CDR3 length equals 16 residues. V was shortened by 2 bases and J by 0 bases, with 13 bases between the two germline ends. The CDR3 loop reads CASSVIDTTSTDTQYF. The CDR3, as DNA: TGTGCCAGCAGCGTTATCGACACTACTAGCACAGATACGCAGTATTTT.

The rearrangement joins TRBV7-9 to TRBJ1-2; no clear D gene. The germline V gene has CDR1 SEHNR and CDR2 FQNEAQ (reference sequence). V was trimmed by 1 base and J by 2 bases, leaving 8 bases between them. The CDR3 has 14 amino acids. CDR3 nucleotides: TGTGCCAGCAGCTTAGAGGGCAGGAACTATGGCTACACCTTC. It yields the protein CASSLEGRNYGYTF.

Here the CDR3 reads CASSSSGSNTQYF. In DNA, the CDR3 is TGTGCCAGCAGCTCAAGCGGGAGTAACACGCAGTATTTT. The J gene is TRBJ2-3, the V gene TRBV7-9; 8 nucleotides align to TRBD2. The CDR3 runs to 13 residues. V lost 4 bases to trimming and J lost 9 bases; unmatched junction nucleotides: 6. Germline V gives CDR1 SEHNR, CDR2 FQNEAQ (reference sequence).

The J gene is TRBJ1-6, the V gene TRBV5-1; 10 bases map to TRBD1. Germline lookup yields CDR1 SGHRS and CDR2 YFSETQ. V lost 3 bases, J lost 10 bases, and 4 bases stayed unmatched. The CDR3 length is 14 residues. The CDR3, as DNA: TGCGCCAGCAGCTGGGACAGGGGCAGGTCACCCCTCCACTTT. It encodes CASSWDRGRSPLHF.

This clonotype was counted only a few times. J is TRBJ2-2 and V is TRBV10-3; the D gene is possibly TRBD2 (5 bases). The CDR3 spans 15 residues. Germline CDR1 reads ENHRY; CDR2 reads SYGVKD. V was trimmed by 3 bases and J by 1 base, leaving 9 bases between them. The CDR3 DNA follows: TGTGCCATCAGTGAACGTCGGGAGAACACCGGGGAGCTGTTTTTT. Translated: CAISERRENTGELFF.

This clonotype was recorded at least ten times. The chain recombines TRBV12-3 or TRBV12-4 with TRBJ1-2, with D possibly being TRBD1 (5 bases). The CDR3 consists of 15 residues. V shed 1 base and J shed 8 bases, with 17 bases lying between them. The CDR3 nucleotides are TGTGCCAGCAGTTTAGTTCAGGGCCGGGGTACGGGCTACACCTTC. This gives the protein CASSLVQGRGTGYTF.

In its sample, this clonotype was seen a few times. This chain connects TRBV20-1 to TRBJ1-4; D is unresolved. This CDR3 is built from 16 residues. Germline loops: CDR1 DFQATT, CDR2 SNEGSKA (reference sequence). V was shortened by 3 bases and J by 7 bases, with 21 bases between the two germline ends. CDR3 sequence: CSARPPHSPSGEKLFF. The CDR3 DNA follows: TGCAGTGCTAGGCCCCCTCACAGTCCAAGCGGTGAAAAACTGTTTTTT.

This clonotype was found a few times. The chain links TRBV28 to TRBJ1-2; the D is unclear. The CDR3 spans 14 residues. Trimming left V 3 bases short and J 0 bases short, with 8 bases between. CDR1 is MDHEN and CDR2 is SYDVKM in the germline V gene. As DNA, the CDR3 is TGTGCCAGCAGTTTGATAGGGACTAACTATGGCTACACCTTC. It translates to CASSLIGTNYGYTF.

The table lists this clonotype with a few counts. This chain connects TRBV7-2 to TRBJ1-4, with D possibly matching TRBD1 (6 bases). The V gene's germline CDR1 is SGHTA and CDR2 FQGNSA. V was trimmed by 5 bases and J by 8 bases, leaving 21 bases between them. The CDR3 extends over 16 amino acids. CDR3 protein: CASSSRDNPFGEKLFF. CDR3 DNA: TGTGCCAGCAGCAGCCGGGACAACCCTTTTGGGGAAAAACTGTTTTTT.

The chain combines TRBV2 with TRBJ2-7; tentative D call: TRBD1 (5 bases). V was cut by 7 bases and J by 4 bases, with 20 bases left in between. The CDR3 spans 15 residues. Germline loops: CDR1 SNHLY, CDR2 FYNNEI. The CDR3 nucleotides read TGTGCCAGCACCAGGGAACAAGGGGCCTCATACGAGCAGTACTTC. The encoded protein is CASTREQGASYEQYF.